This T cell receptor (beta chain) was recovered during a study of T cells in Graves' hyperthyroidism and ophthalmopathy. Findings and caveats of the study: Ophthalmopathy was identified by the model a median around 5.9 months ahead of onset.

The CDR3 regions of TCR beta were amplified from RNA transcripts. Researchers ran a first-round RT-PCR on the TCR CDR3 using the HTBI primer set. TCRdb reanalysed the multiplex PCR reads using MiXCR and keeps one entry per CDR3 protein. The sample yields about 500,000 distinct CDR3 sequences, about 46% seen once. V was trimmed by 5 bases and J by 0 bases, leaving 16 bases between them. The CDR3 runs to 16 residues. Germline CDR1 is MGHDK and CDR2 is SYGVNS. On this clonotype itself: What it binds is not known.

Clinical symptoms, serum thyroxine, TRAb, thyroid ultrasound and orbital computed tomography established diagnosis. Sequenced: peripheral blood or thyroid tissue (not recorded which). This rearrangement joins TRBV25-1 to TRBJ1-1, with a possible D match to TRBD1 (6 bases). The source is an adult woman with Graves' disease, either hyperthyroidism or ophthalmopathy (not recorded which). The CDR3 protein is CASSPWGGPLNTEAFF. In DNA, the CDR3 is TGTGCCAGCAGTCCATGGGGGGGGCCCCTGAACACTGAAGCTTTCTTT.